One sample yielded the 2 T cell receptor beta chains listed below, sequenced in a study of a mutant IDH1 vaccine in newly diagnosed glioma. Sequenced by immunoSEQ multiplex PCR; TCRdb stores in-frame clones only, minus some. The sample records 60,000 to 75,000 clones, less than 85% being singletons. Documented time point: baseline, week 1 (first vaccination visit). Treatment meaning: pre-vaccination baseline after standard-of-care therapy. Material: PBMCs, obtained from a glioma patient treated with radiotherapy, temozolomide or both. All receptors derive from a man in his forties or fifties with glioma.

The chain joins TRBV7-9 to TRBJ1-2; the D gene is possibly TRBD1 (6 bases). The CDR3 consists of 16 residues. V was pared by 5 bases and J by 1 base, with 17 bases between. Germline V gene lookup returns CDR1 SEHNR and CDR2 FQNEAQ (reference sequence). Written as DNA, the CDR3 is TGTGCCAGCAGCCCAGTCGGGGGGCGTGGTAACTATGGCTACACCTTC. Translating it yields CASSPVGGRGNYGYTF. The whole variable domain, remainder taken from reference TRBV7-9 and TRBJ1-2, is DTGVSQNPRHKITKRGQNVTFRCDPISEHNRLYWYRQTLGQGPEFLTYFQNEAQLEKSRLLSDRFSAERPKGSFSTLEIQRTEQGDSAMYLCASSPVGGRGNYGYTFGSGTRLTVV.

This chain links TRBV2 with TRBJ2-7; either TRBD1 or TRBD2 may fit D (5 bases each). The CDR3 is made up of 13 amino acids. Looked up from germline, CDR1 is SNHLY and CDR2 is FYNNEI. The V end was cut by 4 bases, the J end by 3 bases, with 10 bases between. CDR3 protein: CASSAGDGYEQYF. The CDR3 nucleotides read TGTGCCAGCAGTGCCGGGGACGGCTACGAGCAGTACTTC.